The subject of this entry is one T cell receptor (beta chain). These data originate in a study of PD-L1 blockade in urothelial cancer. Study-level information: There were a median of around 140,000 T cells in blood samples.

The time point: peripheral blood 6 weeks after treatment start. The templates were synthetic TCR analogs, and they were spiked into each PCR. The method was immunoSEQ multiplex PCR; TCRdb's version includes in-frame clones alone and lacks a portion of them. The table has around 120,000 clones, roughly 91% seen once. This receptor was identified in a man between 60 and 75 years old with urothelial cancer. The material was PBMCs, obtained around atezolizumab (anti-PD-L1) treatment.

CDR3: CASSPQGGGQETQYF. The DNA for the CDR3 is TGTGCCAGCAGTCCACAGGGGGGAGGGCAAGAGACCCAGTACTTC. The chain carries TRBV28 and TRBJ2-5; the D gene is possibly TRBD1 (8 bases). V dropped 5 bases and J dropped 2 bases, with 15 bases sitting between them. The CDR3 is made up of 15 amino acids. Per the germline V gene, CDR1 is MDHEN and CDR2 is SYDVKM. Variable domain in full (rest from reference TRBV28 and TRBJ2-5): DVKVTQSSRYLVKRTGEKVFLECVQDMDHENMFWYRQDPGLGLRLIYFSYDVKMKEKGDIPEGYSVSREKKERFSLILESASTNQTSMYLCASSPQGGGQETQYFGPGTRLLVL.